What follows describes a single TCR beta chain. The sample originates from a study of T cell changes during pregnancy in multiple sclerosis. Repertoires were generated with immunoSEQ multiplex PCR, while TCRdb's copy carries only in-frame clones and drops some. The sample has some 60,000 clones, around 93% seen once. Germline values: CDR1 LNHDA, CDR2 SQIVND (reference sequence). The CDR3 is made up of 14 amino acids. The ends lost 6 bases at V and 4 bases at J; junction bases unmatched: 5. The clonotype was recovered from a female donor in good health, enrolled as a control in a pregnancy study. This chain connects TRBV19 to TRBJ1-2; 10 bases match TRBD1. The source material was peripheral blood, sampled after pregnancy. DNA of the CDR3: TGTGCCAGTAGCCTCCGGGACAGGGGCTATGGCTACACCTTC. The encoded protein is CASSLRDRGYGYTF.